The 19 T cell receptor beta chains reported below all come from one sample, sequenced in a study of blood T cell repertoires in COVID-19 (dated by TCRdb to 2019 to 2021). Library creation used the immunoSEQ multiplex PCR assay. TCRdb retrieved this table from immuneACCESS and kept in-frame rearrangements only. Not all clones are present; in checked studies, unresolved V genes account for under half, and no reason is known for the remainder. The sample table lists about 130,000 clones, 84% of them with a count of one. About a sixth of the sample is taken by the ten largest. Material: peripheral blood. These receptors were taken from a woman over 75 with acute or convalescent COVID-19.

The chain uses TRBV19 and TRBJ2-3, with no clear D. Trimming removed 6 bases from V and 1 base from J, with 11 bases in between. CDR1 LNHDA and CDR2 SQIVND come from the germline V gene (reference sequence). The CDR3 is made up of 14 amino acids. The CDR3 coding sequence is TGTGCCAGTAGCCGAGGTCTGCGCACAGATACGCAGTATTTT. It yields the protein CASSRGLRTDTQYF.

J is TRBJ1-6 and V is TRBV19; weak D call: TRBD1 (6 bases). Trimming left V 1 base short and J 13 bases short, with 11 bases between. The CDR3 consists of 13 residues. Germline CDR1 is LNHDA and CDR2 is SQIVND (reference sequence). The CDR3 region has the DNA TGTGCCAGTAGTATAGGAGGGGGATCTCCCCTCCACTTT. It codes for CASSIGGGSPLHF.

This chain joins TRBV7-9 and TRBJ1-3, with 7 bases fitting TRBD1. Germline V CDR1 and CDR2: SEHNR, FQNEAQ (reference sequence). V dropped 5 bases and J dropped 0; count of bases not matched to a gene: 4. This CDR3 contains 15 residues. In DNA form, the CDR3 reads TGTGCCAGCAGCCAAGACAGGGCCTCTGGAAACACCATATATTTT. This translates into CASSQDRASGNTIYF. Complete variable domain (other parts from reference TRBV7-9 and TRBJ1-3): DTGVSQNPRHKITKRGQNVTFRCDPISEHNRLYWYRQTLGQGPEFLTYFQNEAQLEKSRLLSDRFSAERPKGSFSTLEIQRTEQGDSAMYLCASSQDRASGNTIYFGEGSWLTVV.

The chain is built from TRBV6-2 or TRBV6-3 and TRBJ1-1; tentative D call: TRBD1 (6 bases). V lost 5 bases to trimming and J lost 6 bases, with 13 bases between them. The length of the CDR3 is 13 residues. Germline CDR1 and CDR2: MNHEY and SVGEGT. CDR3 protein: CASSQDTGSEAFF. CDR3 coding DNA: TGTGCCAGCAGTCAGGATACAGGGTCTGAAGCTTTCTTT.

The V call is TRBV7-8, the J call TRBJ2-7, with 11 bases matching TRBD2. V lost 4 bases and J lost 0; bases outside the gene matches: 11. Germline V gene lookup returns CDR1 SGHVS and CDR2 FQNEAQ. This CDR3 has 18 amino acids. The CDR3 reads CASSSHRLAGGPSYEQYF. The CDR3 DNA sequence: TGTGCCAGCAGCTCACACAGGCTAGCGGGAGGCCCCTCCTACGAGCAGTACTTC.

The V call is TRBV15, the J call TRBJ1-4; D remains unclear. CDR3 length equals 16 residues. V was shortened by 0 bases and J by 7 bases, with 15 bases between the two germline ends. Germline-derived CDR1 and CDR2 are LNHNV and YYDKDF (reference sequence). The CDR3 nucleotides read TGTGCCACCAGCAGAGATAGAACGGTGGGGAGTGAAAAACTGTTTTTT. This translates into CATSRDRTVGSEKLFF.

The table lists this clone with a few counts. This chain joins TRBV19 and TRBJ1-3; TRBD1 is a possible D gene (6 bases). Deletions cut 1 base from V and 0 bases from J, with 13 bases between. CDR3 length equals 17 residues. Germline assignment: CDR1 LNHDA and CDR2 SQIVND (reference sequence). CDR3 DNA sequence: TGTGCCAGTAGTATAGGAACTGGGACACCCTCTGGAAACACCATATATTTT. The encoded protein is CASSIGTGTPSGNTIYF.

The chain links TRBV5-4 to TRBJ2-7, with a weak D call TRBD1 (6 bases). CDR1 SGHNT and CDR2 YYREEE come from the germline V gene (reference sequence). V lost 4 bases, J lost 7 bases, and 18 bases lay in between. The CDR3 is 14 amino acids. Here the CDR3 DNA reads TGTGCCAGCAGCGCTCCGAACAGGGATGAGGAGCAGTACTTC. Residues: CASSAPNRDEEQYF.

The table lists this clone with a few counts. The CDR3 bases are TGTGCCAGCAGCCTCTTACTAGCGGCTAACTTAGAGCAGTACTTC. This sequence encodes CASSLLLAANLEQYF. This rearrangement joins TRBV5-6 to TRBJ2-7; 8 bases are a match to TRBD2. V lost 4 bases to trimming and J lost 7 bases; unmatched junction nucleotides: 13. Germline V lookup: CDR1 SGHDT, CDR2 YYEEEE. The CDR3 has 15 residues. The variable domain in full, with the rest retrieved from reference TRBV5-6 and TRBJ2-7, is DAGVTQSPTHLIKTRGQQVTLRCSPKSGHDTVSWYQQALGQGPQFIFQYYEEEERQRGNFPDRFSGHQFPNYSSELNVNALLLGDSALYLCASSLLLAANLEQYFGPGTRLTVT.

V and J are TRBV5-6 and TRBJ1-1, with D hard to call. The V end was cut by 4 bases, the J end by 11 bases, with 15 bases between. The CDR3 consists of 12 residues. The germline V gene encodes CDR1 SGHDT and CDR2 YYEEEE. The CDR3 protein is CASSRERVDAFF. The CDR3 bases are TGTGCCAGCAGCCGGGAGAGGGTTGACGCTTTCTTT.

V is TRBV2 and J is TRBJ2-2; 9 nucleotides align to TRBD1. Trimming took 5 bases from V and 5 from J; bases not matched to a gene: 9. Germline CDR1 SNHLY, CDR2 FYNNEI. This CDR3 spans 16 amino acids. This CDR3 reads CASSKHRGRGTGELFF. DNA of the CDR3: TGTGCCAGCAGTAAACACAGGGGGCGCGGGACCGGGGAGCTGTTTTTT.

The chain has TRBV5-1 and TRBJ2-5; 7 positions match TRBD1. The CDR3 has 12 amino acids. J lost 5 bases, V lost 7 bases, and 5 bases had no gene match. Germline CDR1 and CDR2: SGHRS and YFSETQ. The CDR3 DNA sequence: TGCGCCAGCCGACAGGGTGGTGAGACCCAGTACTTC. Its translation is CASRQGGETQYF. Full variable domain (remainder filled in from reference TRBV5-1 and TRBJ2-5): KAGVTQTPRYLIKTRGQQVTLSCSPISGHRSVSWYQQTPGQGLQFLFEYFSETQRNKGNFPGRFSGRQFSNSRSEMNVSTLELGDSALYLCASRQGGETQYFGPGTRLLVL.

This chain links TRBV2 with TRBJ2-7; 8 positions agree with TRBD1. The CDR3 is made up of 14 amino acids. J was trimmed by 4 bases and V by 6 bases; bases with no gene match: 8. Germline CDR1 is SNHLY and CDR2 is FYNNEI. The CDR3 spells CASRPGQGRYEQYF. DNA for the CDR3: TGTGCCAGCAGGCCCGGACAGGGAAGGTACGAGCAGTACTTC.

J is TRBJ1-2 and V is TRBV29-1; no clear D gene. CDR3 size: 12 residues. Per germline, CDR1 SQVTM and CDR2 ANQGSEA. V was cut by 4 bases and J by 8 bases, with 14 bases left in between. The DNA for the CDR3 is TGCAGCGTTGGCTTCGGGGAGGGAGGCTACACCTTC. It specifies CSVGFGEGGYTF.

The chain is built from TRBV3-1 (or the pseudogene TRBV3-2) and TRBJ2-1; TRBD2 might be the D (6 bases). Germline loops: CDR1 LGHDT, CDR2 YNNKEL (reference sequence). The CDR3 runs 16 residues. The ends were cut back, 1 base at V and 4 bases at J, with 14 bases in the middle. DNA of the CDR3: TGTGCCAGCAGCCAAGCTGCGGGGACGCATTACAATGAGCAGTTCTTC. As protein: CASSQAAGTHYNEQFF.

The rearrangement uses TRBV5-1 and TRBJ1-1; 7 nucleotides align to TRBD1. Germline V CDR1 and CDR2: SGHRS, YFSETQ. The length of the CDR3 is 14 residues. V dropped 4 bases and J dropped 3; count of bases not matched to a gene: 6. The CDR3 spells CASSPQGGDTEAFF. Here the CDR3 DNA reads TGCGCCAGCAGCCCCCAGGGGGGAGACACTGAAGCTTTCTTT.

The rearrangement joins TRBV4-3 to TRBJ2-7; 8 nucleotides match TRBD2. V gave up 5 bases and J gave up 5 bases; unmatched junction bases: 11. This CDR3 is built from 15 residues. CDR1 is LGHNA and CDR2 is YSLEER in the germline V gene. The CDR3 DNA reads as TGCGCCAGCAGCACAACTAGCGGAGCCTTAAACGAGCAGTACTTC. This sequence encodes CASSTTSGALNEQYF.

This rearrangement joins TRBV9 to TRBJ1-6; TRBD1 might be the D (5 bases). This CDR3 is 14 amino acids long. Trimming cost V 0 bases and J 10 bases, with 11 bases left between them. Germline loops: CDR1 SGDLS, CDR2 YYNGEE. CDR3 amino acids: CASSVEAGNSPLHF. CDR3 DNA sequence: TGTGCCAGCAGCGTAGAGGCAGGGAACTCACCCCTCCACTTT.

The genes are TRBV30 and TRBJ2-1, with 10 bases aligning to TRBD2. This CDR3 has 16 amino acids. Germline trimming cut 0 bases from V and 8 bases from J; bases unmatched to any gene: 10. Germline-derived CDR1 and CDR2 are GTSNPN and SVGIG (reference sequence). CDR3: CAWSVASGRAMDEQFF. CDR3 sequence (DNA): TGTGCCTGGAGTGTTGCCAGCGGGAGGGCCATGGATGAGCAGTTCTTC.